These 9 T cell receptor beta chains originate from one sample sequenced in a study of spatial heterogeneity in lung cancer. Each CDR3 protein gets one entry after TCRdb re-called the 5' RACE reads with MiXCR. The sample records more than 15,000 distinct CDR3 sequences, about 9% being singletons. Stated time point: blood at routine non-recurrence follow-up after resection. The sequencing here drew on PBMCs, taken at follow-up. These receptors were collected from a female donor with early-stage non-small cell lung cancer.

This clonotype came up many times. V usage is TRBV6-2 or TRBV6-3 and J usage is TRBJ1-2, with a weak D call TRBD1 (6 bases). V lost 0 bases to trimming and J lost 8 bases, with 16 bases between them. Germline loops: CDR1 MNHEY, CDR2 SVGEGT. This CDR3 comprises 15 residues. The CDR3 protein is CASSYSGRGGNGYTF. The CDR3 coding sequence is TGTGCCAGCAGTTACTCCGGCAGGGGAGGAAACGGCTACACCTTC.

This clonotype is termed medium-sized. The rearrangement links TRBV29-1 to TRBJ2-1; 8 positions match TRBD1. Trimming cost V 7 bases and J 4 bases; bases outside gene matches: 6. Germline values: CDR1 SQVTM, CDR2 ANQGSEA. The CDR3 runs 13 residues. The CDR3 sequence: CSADWTGYNEQFF. CDR3 DNA sequence: TGCAGCGCAGACTGGACAGGGTACAATGAGCAGTTCTTC.

At least ten counts were recorded for this clonotype. The chain has TRBV5-1 and TRBJ2-1, with TRBD2 matching 10 bases. This CDR3 is built from 17 residues. The ends lost 2 bases at V and 6 bases at J; junction bases unmatched: 11. The V gene's germline CDR1 is SGHRS and CDR2 YFSETQ. The CDR3 here is CASSLPGEREGPNEQFF. CDR3 in DNA: TGCGCCAGCAGCTTACCGGGGGAGCGGGAGGGCCCCAATGAGCAGTTCTTC.

This clonotype has at least ten counts. CDR3 sequence reads: CASSFYSGGDDTQYF. In nucleotides, the CDR3 is TGTGCCAGCAGCTTTTACAGCGGGGGGGACGATACGCAGTATTTT. The chain carries TRBV7-2 and TRBJ2-3; 10 nucleotides line up with TRBD2. This CDR3 contains 15 residues. Germline V gene data show CDR1 as SGHTA and CDR2 as FQGNSA. V shed 3 bases, J shed 6 bases, and the junction held 6 bases outside the gene matches. Filled out from reference TRBV7-2 and TRBJ2-3, the complete variable domain reads GAGVSQSPSNKVTEKGKDVELRCDPISGHTALYWYRQSLGQGLEFLIYFQGNSAPDKSGLPSDRFSAERTGGSVSTLTIQRTQQEDSAVYLCASSFYSGGDDTQYFGPGTRLTVL.

Many counts were recorded for this clonotype. DNA for the CDR3: TGTGCCATCAGTGAGTCGCAAAACTCCTACGAGCAGTACTTC. Protein sequence: CAISESQNSYEQYF. The chain uses TRBV10-3 and TRBJ2-7; D remains ambiguous. From germline, CDR1 is ENHRY and CDR2 SYGVKD. This CDR3 has 14 residues. V lost 0 bases and J 0 bases, leaving 6 bases between the germline ends.

At least ten counts were recorded for this clonotype. The rearrangement links TRBV18 to TRBJ2-7, with D maybe TRBD1 (5 bases). Trimming pared 1 base from V and 6 bases from J, leaving 7 bases between. The germline V gene has CDR1 KGHSH and CDR2 LQKENI. The CDR3 length is 12 residues. CDR3 loop: CASSPRQGEQYF. CDR3 DNA sequence: TGTGCCAGCTCACCACGCCAGGGCGAGCAGTACTTC. The complete variable domain, with remaining parts taken from reference TRBV18 and TRBJ2-7, reads NAGVMQNPRHLVRRRGQEARLRCSPMKGHSHVYWYRQLPEEGLKFMVYLQKENIIDESGMPKERFSAEFPKEGPSILRIQQVVRGDSAAYFCASSPRQGEQYFGPGTRLTVT.

Concerning this clonotype: Being one base from a much bigger clone, this may be a read error. This chain links TRBV6-1 with TRBJ2-2, with 8 bases fitting TRBD2. The length of the CDR3 is 15 residues. Germline assignment: CDR1 MNHNS and CDR2 SASEGT. Here the CDR3 DNA reads TGTGCCAGCACTTGGAGGACTAGCAACACCGGGGAGCGGTTTTTT. Its translation is CASTWRTSNTGERFF.

This clonotype showed up many times. The gene calls are TRBV6-2 or TRBV6-3 and TRBJ2-7, with D perhaps being TRBD1 or TRBD2 (5 bases each). Germline CDR1 and CDR2: MNHEY and SVGEGT. V gave up 6 bases and J gave up 6 bases, with 24 bases separating them. The CDR3 is made up of 16 amino acids. CDR3 protein: CASSRGRASWDGEQYF. The CDR3 DNA is TGTGCCAGCAGCCGCGGTAGGGCTAGCTGGGACGGCGAGCAGTACTTC.

This clonotype was seen ten or more times. The gene calls are TRBV30 and TRBJ1-2; no clear D gene. Germline CDR1 and CDR2: GTSNPN and SVGIG (reference sequence). This CDR3 is 12 amino acids long. V was shortened by 3 bases and J by 5 bases, with 10 bases between the two germline ends. The CDR3 nucleotides read TGTGCCTGGAGCCACTACTCTTATGGCTACACCTTC. Protein: CAWSHYSYGYTF.